The source of this T cell receptor (beta chain) is a study of blood T cells in healthy people across ages. Findings of the study overall: While age rose, TCR beta diversity per million T cells dropped in a roughly linear way.

V gave up 6 bases and J gave up 2 bases, with 12 bases separating them. Germline CDR1 and CDR2: SGHTA and FQGNSA. The CDR3 contains 14 residues. The second PCR ran about 6 to 12 cycles with a sample-barcoded 5' primer and J-beta primers. Template switching added a 12-random-nucleotide identifier to every cDNA molecule. TCRdb itself ran the 5' RACE reads through MiXCR, one entry per CDR3 protein. The sample gives around 940,000 distinct CDR3 sequences, roughly half of which show up once; over 20% is in the top ten. Worth noting for this clonotype: The antigen remains undetermined.

Material: blood. The chain combines TRBV7-2 with TRBJ2-3; unclear D gene. This TCR came from a woman between 55 and 75 years old in good health. The CDR3 region is CASSRLATTDTQYF. The DNA of the CDR3 is TGTGCCAGCAGTCGGTTGGCGACCACAGATACGCAGTATTTT.